Below, 26 T cell receptor beta chains from the same sample are listed, as sequenced in a study of memory CD4+ T cells and cytomegalovirus serostatus. Data came from immunoSEQ multiplex PCR; TCRdb stores just in-frame clones and leaves some out. Altogether 45,000 to 65,000 clones are present, 80% to 90% being singletons, with the ten largest covering roughly 2%. The sort gate was single viable CD3+CD4+CD8-CD45RO+ cells for memory CD4+ T cells. Material: memory CD4+ T cells from blood. The receptors stem from an adult in good health and CMV-seropositive.

This chain connects TRBV7-3 to TRBJ2-2; TRBD1 matches at 9 bases. CDR1 and CDR2 (germline): SGHTA, FQGTGA. Germline trimming cut 2 bases from V and 5 bases from J; bases unmatched to any gene: 6. This CDR3 is 16 amino acids long. As DNA, the CDR3 is TGTGCCAGCAGCTTAGATCACAGGGGGCGGACCGGGGAGCTGTTTTTT. Its translation: CASSLDHRGRTGELFF.

V and J are TRBV19 and TRBJ1-1, with a possible D match to TRBD1 (6 bases). The V and J ends lost 2 bases and 4 bases respectively, with 14 bases between them. Germline CDR1 LNHDA, CDR2 SQIVND (reference sequence). This CDR3 region has 15 residues. CDR3 loop: CASSIPLDRSTEAFF. The DNA for the CDR3 is TGTGCCAGTAGTATACCTTTGGACAGATCCACTGAAGCTTTCTTT.

The chain uses TRBV5-6 and TRBJ2-4, with D possibly being TRBD1 (5 bases). The V and J ends lost 4 bases and 0 bases respectively, with 11 bases between them. The CDR3 covers 15 residues. CDR1 and CDR2 from the germline V gene are SGHDT and YYEEEE. CDR3 loop: CASSETGIAKNIQYF. CDR3 coding DNA: TGTGCCAGCAGCGAAACAGGAATAGCCAAAAACATTCAGTACTTC. The full variable domain, in which reference TRBV5-6 and TRBJ2-4 provide the parts outside the CDR3, is DAGVTQSPTHLIKTRGQQVTLRCSPKSGHDTVSWYQQALGQGPQFIFQYYEEEERQRGNFPDRFSGHQFPNYSSELNVNALLLGDSALYLCASSETGIAKNIQYFGAGTRLSVL.

V gene TRBV28 combines with J gene TRBJ2-7; D is perhaps TRBD1 (7 bases). Looked up from germline, CDR1 is MDHEN and CDR2 is SYDVKM. The CDR3 is 14 amino acids. V was pared by 5 bases and J by 5 bases, with 16 bases between. The CDR3 coding sequence is TGTGCCAGCAGTCCTCGGACAGGAGGGAACGAGCAGTACTTC. It encodes CASSPRTGGNEQYF.

The chain employs TRBV19 and TRBJ2-3, with a weak D call TRBD2 (6 bases). The V end lost 6 bases, the J end lost 2 bases, and 15 bases lay between the germline ends. Germline CDR1 LNHDA, CDR2 SQIVND (reference sequence). The CDR3 runs to 15 residues. CDR3 coding DNA: TGTGCCAGTAGCTTAGGGCGGGAAGTCACAGATACGCAGTATTTT. It specifies CASSLGREVTDTQYF.

The rearrangement links TRBV27 to TRBJ2-1, with D unclear. This CDR3 has 17 amino acids. Germline V CDR1 and CDR2: MNHEY, SMNVEV (reference sequence). With 8 bases removed from V and 3 bases from J, the gap between germline ends came to 23 bases. CDR3 coding DNA: TGTGCCAGCGGGCCGTCTGAAAGTGGGCCTCACTACAATGAGCAGTTCTTC. Translation: CASGPSESGPHYNEQFF.

The chain carries TRBV21-1 and TRBJ1-4. TRBV21-1 is annotated as a pseudogene. This CDR3 region has 16 residues. Here the CDR3 DNA reads TGTGCCAGCAGCACGCCGACACCTGACTATAATGAAAAACTGTTTTTT. Residues: CASSTPTPDYNEKLFF.

The chain has TRBV6-1 and TRBJ1-1, with D unclear. Per the germline V gene, CDR1 is MNHNS and CDR2 is SASEGT. The CDR3 is 16 residues long. V lost 3 bases to trimming and J lost 2 bases, with 16 bases between them. The CDR3 loop reads CASSDPGRGFNTEAFF. CDR3 in DNA: TGTGCCAGCAGTGACCCAGGCCGGGGATTTAACACTGAAGCTTTCTTT.

The CDR3 spells CASSDSRWEQYF. The DNA for the CDR3 is TGCGCCAGCAGCGACTCACGTTGGGAGCAGTACTTC. V usage is TRBV5-1 and J usage is TRBJ2-7; D unclear. Germline values: CDR1 SGHRS, CDR2 YFSETQ. This CDR3 contains 12 residues. Trimming removed 4 bases from V and 7 bases from J, with 12 bases in between.

This sequence joins TRBV18 and TRBJ2-3; D is unclear. Per the germline V gene, CDR1 is KGHSH and CDR2 is LQKENI. V gave up 6 bases and J gave up 2 bases, with 9 bases separating them. The CDR3 is 13 residues long. CDR3 sequence: CASSQHPTDTQYF. The CDR3 DNA reads TGTGCCAGCTCCCAACACCCCACAGATACGCAGTATTTT.

Here the CDR3 DNA reads TGTGCCAGCTCACCTCGGGCAGGGGGGAAGTCTGGCTACACCTTC. As protein: CASSPRAGGKSGYTF. The chain recombines TRBV18 with TRBJ1-2; 7 nucleotides line up with TRBD1. Trimming at V came to 3 bases and at J to 7 bases, leaving 11 bases not matched to a gene. Germline V CDR1 and CDR2: KGHSH, LQKENI. This CDR3 region has 15 residues. The complete variable domain, with remaining parts taken from reference TRBV18 and TRBJ1-2, reads NAGVMQNPRHLVRRRGQEARLRCSPMKGHSHVYWYRQLPEEGLKFMVYLQKENIIDESGMPKERFSAEFPKEGPSILRIQQVVRGDSAAYFCASSPRAGGKSGYTFGSGTRLTVV.

This clone occurred once. The chain recombines TRBV2 with TRBJ2-2; D is unclear. Germline V gene data show CDR1 as SNHLY and CDR2 as FYNNEI. The V and J ends lost 4 bases and 0 bases respectively, with 12 bases between them. The CDR3 has 16 residues. CDR3 residues: CASSGESASNTGELFF. CDR3 sequence (DNA): TGTGCCAGCAGTGGGGAATCCGCATCGAACACCGGGGAGCTGTTTTTT.

This chain uses TRBV27 with TRBJ2-7; D gene ambiguous. Germline V gives CDR1 MNHEY, CDR2 SMNVEV (reference sequence). The CDR3 has 13 residues. V lost 8 bases and J lost 2, with 13 bases in between. The CDR3 nucleotides are TGTGCCAGCTCCCCGGCCGGAGCCTACGAGCAGTACTTC. Translated: CASSPAGAYEQYF.

The J gene is TRBJ2-1, the V gene TRBV28; maybe TRBD1 (5 bases). From germline, CDR1 is MDHEN and CDR2 SYDVKM. The CDR3 covers 11 residues. V lost 4 bases and J lost 9, with 7 bases in between. CDR3 bases: TGTGCCAGCAGTTATAGGGGTGAGCAGTTCTTC. Residues: CASSYRGEQFF.

The rearrangement links TRBV18 to TRBJ2-7; D perhaps matches TRBD2 (6 bases). This CDR3 is 13 amino acids long. CDR1 KGHSH and CDR2 LQKENI come from the germline V gene. V lost 1 base to trimming and J lost 3 bases, with 7 bases between them. For the CDR3, the DNA is TGTGCCAGCTCACCACGGGGGGACTACGAGCAGTACTTC. The encoded protein is CASSPRGDYEQYF.

The CDR3 is CASSFGLAGLYEQYF. CDR3 bases: TGTGCCAGCAGCTTCGGACTAGCGGGGCTCTACGAGCAGTACTTC. The chain couples TRBV5-4 to TRBJ2-7, with 12 bases lining up with TRBD2. This CDR3 has 15 residues. Losses at the gene ends were 2 bases for V and 3 bases for J; bases not matched to a gene: 3. Germline V lookup: CDR1 SGHNT, CDR2 YYREEE (reference sequence).

CDR3 sequence (DNA): TGTGCCAGCAGTGTGGACGACAGCTATGGCTACACCTTC. Amino acids: CASSVDDSYGYTF. The genes are TRBV6-1 and TRBJ1-2; D perhaps matches TRBD1 (5 bases). V was trimmed by 4 bases and J by 4 bases, leaving 10 bases between them. CDR1 and CDR2 (germline): MNHNS, SASEGT. The CDR3 runs 13 residues.

The CDR3 DNA reads TGTGCCAGCAGTGAACTTCCTAGCGGGGGGTCATACAATGAGCAGTTCTTC. This codes for CASSELPSGGSYNEQFF. V is TRBV25-1 and J is TRBJ2-1, with TRBD2 matching 11 bases. The CDR3 is 17 residues long. Germline V lookup: CDR1 MGHDK, CDR2 SYGVNS. The trim removed 2 bases at V and 4 bases at J, leaving 7 bases unmatched.

The count of this clone is one. As DNA, the CDR3 is TGTGCCAGCAGTTACGGGGGAGAGACCCAGTACTTC. It encodes CASSYGGETQYF. The J gene is TRBJ2-5, the V gene TRBV6-5; D could derive from TRBD1 or TRBD2 (5 bases each). CDR1 and CDR2 (germline): MNHEY, SVGAGI. CDR3 size: 12 residues. V was trimmed by 2 bases and J by 4 bases, leaving 5 bases between them.

The gene calls are TRBV18 and TRBJ2-7; no clear D gene. Germline values: CDR1 KGHSH, CDR2 LQKENI. The CDR3 covers 13 residues. The V gene lost 5 bases and the J gene lost 2 bases, with 10 bases spanning the gap. CDR3 bases: TGTGCCAGCTCAGGTACGGGTACCTACGAGCAGTACTTC. It translates to CASSGTGTYEQYF. The whole variable domain, remainder taken from reference TRBV18 and TRBJ2-7, is NAGVMQNPRHLVRRRGQEARLRCSPMKGHSHVYWYRQLPEEGLKFMVYLQKENIIDESGMPKERFSAEFPKEGPSILRIQQVVRGDSAAYFCASSGTGTYEQYFGPGTRLTVT.

The rearrangement joins TRBV2 to TRBJ1-1; the D is unclear. V was shortened by 8 bases and J by 8 bases, with 9 bases between the two germline ends. Germline V lookup: CDR1 SNHLY, CDR2 FYNNEI. There are 10 residues in the CDR3. Here the CDR3 reads CASGGREAFF. The DNA of the CDR3 is TGTGCCAGCGGCGGCAGGGAAGCTTTCTTT.

The chain has TRBV6-5 and TRBJ1-2; 10 nucleotides match TRBD1. Unmatched junction bases numbered 1, after V lost 6 bases and J lost 6 bases. The germline CDR1 and CDR2 sequences are MNHEY and SVGAGI. The CDR3 covers 12 residues. Here the CDR3 reads CASRTGGHGYTF. CDR3 DNA sequence: TGTGCCAGCAGGACAGGGGGCCATGGCTACACCTTC.

The CDR3 region has the DNA TGCGCCAGCAGTGAGTCGGGGGGAGACGAGACCGCGCAGTACTTC. This sequence encodes CASSESGGDETAQYF. The rearrangement links TRBV10-2 to TRBJ2-5; possible D gene TRBD2, 6 bases. V gave up 0 bases and J gave up 11 bases, with 19 bases separating them. The V gene's germline CDR1 is WSHSY and CDR2 SAAADI. This CDR3 comprises 15 residues.

The gene calls are TRBV30 and TRBJ2-4, with 7 positions matching TRBD2. There are 14 residues in the CDR3. V lost 1 base and J lost 8; bases outside the gene matches: 8. Germline values: CDR1 GTSNPN, CDR2 SVGIG (reference sequence). As DNA, the CDR3 is TGTGCCTGGAGTGGGGGGGGGTCCCGGCACATTCAGTACTTC. It is translated as CAWSGGGSRHIQYF.

This clone was recorded a few times. The gene calls are TRBV18 and TRBJ2-1; D not resolved. The CDR3 is made up of 14 amino acids. Trimming pared 0 bases from V and 5 bases from J, leaving 8 bases between. Germline V gives CDR1 KGHSH, CDR2 LQKENI. CDR3 in DNA: TGTGCCAGCTCACCACCCTCGATTAACAATGAGCAGTTCTTC. Protein: CASSPPSINNEQFF.

The chain joins TRBV4-3 to TRBJ2-1, with 10 bases identical to TRBD2. The CDR3 runs 16 residues. Trimming cost V 2 bases and J 9 bases; bases outside gene matches: 10. CDR1 is LGHNA, CDR2 YSLEER, per germline. CDR3 coding DNA: TGCGCCAGCAGCCAATCCCTAGCGGGAGCCCGCGGTGAGCAGTTCTTC. Amino acids: CASSQSLAGARGEQFF.